This T cell receptor (beta chain) came from a study of human T cells and chemical hapten exposure. TCRdb reprocessed the RACE reads via MiXCR and lists one record per CDR3 protein. The data show 200,000 to 300,000 distinct CDR3 sequences, roughly 8.9% seen once. Time point here: pre-sensitization, week 0. The sample's treatment: therapeutic diphenylcyclopropenone sensitization with weekly scalp DPC. Only a few counts were recorded for this clonotype. Its antigen is still unknown. Findings and limits, study-wide: Alopecia was present in the donors, so their immune response may differ from healthy people's. Expanded TCRs grouped into significantly more large CDR3 similarity clusters than controls produced. With DPC sensitization, TCRs exceeding 1 in 1000 frequency showed no change.

The sample consisted of whole blood, taken in connection with sensitization to the hapten diphenylcyclopropenone (DPC). The clonotype was recovered from a woman in her thirties or forties with alopecia areata. Some clones in this sample may be carry-over from other donors' samples.

The CDR3 nucleotides read TGTGCCAGCAGCGCATTCCACCGTACTAGCGCGAGTGAGCAGTTCTTC. It specifies CASSAFHRTSASEQFF. This chain joins TRBV9 and TRBJ2-1; TRBD2 matches 7 bases. The CDR3 has 16 residues. Trimming took 3 bases from V and 9 from J; bases not matched to a gene: 15. Per germline, CDR1 SGDLS and CDR2 YYNGEE.